The 11 T cell receptor beta chains below were found in one sample sequenced in a study of tumor-infiltrating lymphocytes in oesophageal squamous cell carcinoma. TCRdb independently ran MiXCR on the PCR reads; one entry per CDR3 protein. Altogether about 12,000 distinct CDR3 sequences are present, around 50% being singletons, with the ten largest covering around 25%. Sequences were obtained from esophageal tumor tissue. All receptors come from a male donor with esophageal squamous cell carcinoma.

The chain links TRBV2 to TRBJ2-2, with a weak D call TRBD1 (5 bases). CDR1 is SNHLY, CDR2 FYNNEI, per germline. This CDR3 spans 13 amino acids. V gave up 5 bases and J gave up 4 bases, with 8 bases separating them. The CDR3 DNA follows: TGTGCCAGCAGTTCAGGGCTCACCGGGGAGCTGTTTTTT. This gives the protein CASSSGLTGELFF.

This clonotype was counted a few times. A clone one base away is much larger, so this may be a read error. The chain couples TRBV10-3 to TRBJ2-7; D gene uncertain. From germline, CDR1 is ENHRY and CDR2 SYGVKD. The CDR3 contains 12 residues. The germline V and J ends were trimmed by 4 bases and 7 bases, with 11 bases remaining between them. CDR3 sequence (DNA): TGTGCCATCAGTGCGAGAAGGCATGAGCAGTACTTC. It is translated as CAISARRHEQYF.

This clonotype was seen only a few times. The J gene is TRBJ2-7, the V gene TRBV7-2; perhaps TRBD1 as D (6 bases). The closer fit of TRBJ2-1 to the DNA end suggests the J call may be wrong. CDR1 SGHTA and CDR2 FQGNSA come from the germline V gene. This CDR3 region has 13 residues. CDR3 residues: CASSSGQHNEQFF. In DNA, the CDR3 is TGTGCCAGCAGCTCCGGACAGCACAATGAGCAGTTCTTC.

This clonotype appeared many times. The gene calls are TRBV28 and TRBJ1-1; no firm D call. Between the trimmed V and J ends, which lost 2 bases and 7 bases, there was a span of 17 bases. Germline V gene data show CDR1 as MDHEN and CDR2 as SYDVKM. The CDR3 loop spans 15 amino acids. The CDR3 DNA reads as TGTGCCAGCAGTTTAGTCGGAGGGCTTGGGCTTGAAGCTTTCTTT. Protein: CASSLVGGLGLEAFF.

At least ten counts were recorded for this clonotype. The rearrangement uses TRBV5-4 and TRBJ2-1, with a tentative D call TRBD2 (6 bases). The CDR3 sequence is 15 residues long. The germline CDR1 and CDR2 sequences are SGHNT and YYREEE (reference sequence). V lost 3 bases, J lost 6 bases, and 16 bases lay in between. This chain's CDR3 is CASSSGPNGGNEQFF. CDR3 in DNA: TGTGCCAGCAGCTCCGGACCTAACGGGGGCAATGAGCAGTTCTTC.

J is TRBJ1-2 and V is TRBV5-6; D is ambiguous. Germline V gene sequence: CDR1 SGHDT, CDR2 YYEEEE. V was pared by 1 base and J by 1 base, with 8 bases between. The CDR3 runs 14 residues. The CDR3 loop reads CASSLFVVNYGYTF. CDR3 nucleotide sequence: TGTGCCAGCAGCTTGTTTGTGGTTAACTATGGCTACACCTTC.

By frequency in the sample, this clonotype is medium-sized. This rearrangement joins TRBV27 to TRBJ2-1; TRBD2 is a possible D gene (6 bases). This CDR3 has 15 residues. Trimming pared 6 bases from V and 5 bases from J, leaving 17 bases between. Germline-derived CDR1 and CDR2 are MNHEY and SMNVEV (reference sequence). The chain's CDR3 is CASSPGDFGHNEQFF. Here the CDR3 DNA reads TGTGCCAGCAGCCCGGGGGACTTCGGTCACAATGAGCAGTTCTTC.

This clonotype was seen a handful of times. The rearrangement links TRBV7-6 to TRBJ2-3; 12 bases fit TRBD2. Trimming took 7 bases from V and 6 from J; bases not matched to a gene: 17. Germline loops: CDR1 SGHVS, CDR2 FNYEAQ. The CDR3 contains 18 residues. CDR3 region: CASTLPPRLAGGLDTQYF. DNA for the CDR3: TGTGCCAGCACCCTCCCCCCCCGCCTAGCGGGAGGGCTTGATACGCAGTATTTT.

V and J are TRBV7-2 and TRBJ2-3, with TRBD2 identical over 9 bases. The CDR3 spans 16 residues. Looked up from germline, CDR1 is SGHTA and CDR2 is FQGNSA. The trim removed 4 bases at V and 2 bases at J, leaving 7 bases unmatched. CDR3 coding DNA: TGTGCCAGCAGCTCCCGACTAGCGGCAACCACAGATACGCAGTATTTT. Its protein product is CASSSRLAATTDTQYF.

The chain is built from TRBV7-2 and TRBJ2-1; D tentatively reads TRBD1 or TRBD2 (5 bases each). The CDR3 consists of 15 residues. Germline V gene sequence: CDR1 SGHTA, CDR2 FQGNSA. V was shortened by 5 bases and J by 1 base, with 12 bases between the two germline ends. CDR3 DNA: TGTGCCAGCAGCCGGGACCGTCGTTCCTACAATGAGCAGTTCTTC. Residues: CASSRDRRSYNEQFF.

This chain connects TRBV7-2 to TRBJ2-5; no reliable D call. Trimming shortened V by 1 base and J by 9 bases, and 9 bases separated the two germline ends. Per germline, CDR1 SGHTA and CDR2 FQGNSA. The CDR3 totals 12 residues. The CDR3 bases are TGTGCCAGCAGCTTAGATACCGTCGCCCAGTACTTC. Amino acid sequence: CASSLDTVAQYF.